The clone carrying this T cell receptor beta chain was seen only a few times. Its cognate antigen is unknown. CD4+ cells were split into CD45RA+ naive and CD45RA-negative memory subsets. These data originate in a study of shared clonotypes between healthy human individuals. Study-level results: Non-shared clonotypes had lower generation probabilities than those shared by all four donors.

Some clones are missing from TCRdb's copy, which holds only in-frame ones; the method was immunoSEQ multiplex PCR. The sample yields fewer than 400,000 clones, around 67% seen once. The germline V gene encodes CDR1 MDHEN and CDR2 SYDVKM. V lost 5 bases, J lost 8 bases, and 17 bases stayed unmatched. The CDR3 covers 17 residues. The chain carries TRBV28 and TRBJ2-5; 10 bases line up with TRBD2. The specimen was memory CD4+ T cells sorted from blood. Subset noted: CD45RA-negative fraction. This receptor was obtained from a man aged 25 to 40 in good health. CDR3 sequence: CASSLTTSGWRGSTQYF. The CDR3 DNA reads TGTGCCAGCAGTCTCACGACTAGCGGGTGGAGGGGATCCACCCAGTACTTC.